Listed below are T cell receptor beta chains from one sample, sequenced in a study of cytomegalovirus exposure and HLA in healthy donors. Method: immunoSEQ multiplex PCR; TCRdb's copy keeps in-frame clones and lacks some. The table shows 180,000 or so clones, with 77% occurring only once. The source material was PBMCs. The origin of the receptors is a man younger than 35 in good health and CMV-seronegative. Each CDR3 is given with its conserved first and last residue. A D gene is named only where the DNA matches it firmly. The size of a clone is reported for some rows only, either as once, few or many, or as a class for expanded clones.

D gene: -; clone size: -; J gene: TRBJ1-1; V gene: TRBV6-1; CDR3 DNA: TGTGCCAGCAGTTTCGACAGGCGGGTAACTGAAGCTTTCTTT; CDR3 protein: CASSFDRRVTEAFF
D gene: -; clone size: -; J gene: TRBJ1-4; V gene: TRBV5-1; CDR3 DNA: TGCGCCAGCAGCCCCACAGGGTCAACTAATGAAAAACTGTTTTTT; CDR3 protein: CASSPTGSTNEKLFF
D gene: -; clone size: few; J gene: TRBJ1-2; V gene: TRBV6-5; CDR3 DNA: TGTGCCAGCAGTGAAGCGGACAACTATGGCTACACCTTC; CDR3 protein: CASSEADNYGYTF
D gene: TRBD2; clone size: few; J gene: TRBJ2-1; V gene: TRBV30; CDR3 DNA: TGTGCCTGGAGTGTAGGGTGGGTAGCGGGAGCGGTAGGCAATGAGCAGTTCTTC; CDR3 protein: CAWSVGWVAGAVGNEQFF
D gene: TRBD2; clone size: once; J gene: TRBJ2-3; V gene: TRBV27; CDR3 DNA: TGTGCCAGCAGTACACGGACTAGCGGGCGTAGGTCGGATACGCAGTATTTT; CDR3 protein: CASSTRTSGRRSDTQYF
D gene: TRBD1; clone size: -; J gene: TRBJ2-1; V gene: TRBV14; CDR3 DNA: TGTGCCAGCAGCCAATTCAGGGGGCCTGATGAGCAGTTCTTC; CDR3 protein: CASSQFRGPDEQFF
D gene: TRBD1; clone size: -; J gene: TRBJ1-1; V gene: TRBV7-9; CDR3 DNA: TGTGCCAGCAGCTTATACAGGGGGGAAATGAACACTGAAGCTTTCTTT; CDR3 protein: CASSLYRGEMNTEAFF
D gene: TRBD1; clone size: -; J gene: TRBJ2-1; V gene: TRBV29-1; CDR3 DNA: TGCAGCGCTGGACAGGAGTACAATGAGCAGTTCTTC; CDR3 protein: CSAGQEYNEQFF
D gene: TRBD1; clone size: -; J gene: TRBJ1-1; V gene: TRBV4-2; CDR3 DNA: TGTGCCAGCAGCCAAGATCAGGGCGGGACAGGATCGGACACTGAAGCTTTCTTT; CDR3 protein: CASSQDQGGTGSDTEAFF
D gene: TRBD1; clone size: -; J gene: TRBJ2-3; V gene: TRBV4-2; CDR3 DNA: TGTGCCACTACAGGGGGCTCTGCAGATACGCAGTATTTT; CDR3 protein: CATTGGSADTQYF
D gene: TRBD2; clone size: -; J gene: TRBJ2-2; V gene: TRBV4-2; CDR3 DNA: TGTGCCAGCTGTGGACTAGCGGGAGGGAGTTGCACCGGGGAGCTGTTTTTT; CDR3 protein: CASCGLAGGSCTGELFF
D gene: -; clone size: -; J gene: TRBJ2-1; V gene: TRBV7-2; CDR3 DNA: TGTGCCAGCAAGAAAACTGGGACATTTTCCTACAATGAGCAGTTCTTC; CDR3 protein: CASKKTGTFSYNEQFF
D gene: -; clone size: few; J gene: TRBJ1-4; V gene: TRBV25-1; CDR3 DNA: TGTGCCAGTTCCAGGGGATGGGGTGAAAAACTGTTTTTT; CDR3 protein: CASSRGWGEKLFF
D gene: -; clone size: -; J gene: TRBJ2-7; V gene: TRBV27; CDR3 DNA: TGTGCCAGCAGTTTCGGCAGGGGAAACGTCGAGCAGTACTTC; CDR3 protein: CASSFGRGNVEQYF
D gene: -; clone size: few; J gene: TRBJ2-3; V gene: TRBV5-1; CDR3 DNA: TGCGCCAGCAGCAGTAGCGGTTCCACAGATACGCAGTATTTT; CDR3 protein: CASSSSGSTDTQYF
D gene: -; clone size: -; J gene: TRBJ1-1; V gene: TRBV30; CDR3 DNA: TGTGCCTGGAGTGAGGGTGGAGGGAACACTGAAGCTTTCTTT; CDR3 protein: CAWSEGGGNTEAFF
D gene: TRBD2; clone size: -; J gene: TRBJ2-7; V gene: TRBV5-1; CDR3 DNA: TGCGCCAGCAGCAGGGTGGGACTAGCGGCTTACGAGCAGTACTTC; CDR3 protein: CASSRVGLAAYEQYF
D gene: TRBD2; clone size: -; J gene: TRBJ2-3; V gene: TRBV19; CDR3 DNA: TGTGCCAGTTCAGGACTAGCTTACGGACAATATAAAGGCACAGATACGCAGTATTTT; CDR3 protein: CASSGLAYGQYKGTDTQYF
D gene: TRBD2; clone size: -; J gene: TRBJ2-5; V gene: TRBV5-4; CDR3 DNA: TGTGCCAGCAGCTCCGACGGACTAGCGGGAGAAGAGACCCAGTACTTC; CDR3 protein: CASSSDGLAGEETQYF
D gene: -; clone size: -; J gene: TRBJ2-7; V gene: TRBV2; CDR3 DNA: TGTGCCAGCGAGGGCAGCTTGGTCTCCTACGAGCAGTACTTC; CDR3 protein: CASEGSLVSYEQYF
D gene: TRBD1; clone size: -; J gene: TRBJ1-2; V gene: TRBV19; CDR3 DNA: TGTGCCAGTAGTCCCCGACAGGGGGATTGGAATGGCTACACCTTC; CDR3 protein: CASSPRQGDWNGYTF
D gene: TRBD2; clone size: -; J gene: TRBJ2-7; V gene: TRBV5-8; CDR3 DNA: TGTGCCAGCAGCACTGGGTGGACTAGCGGGAGACTGGGCTACGAGCAGTACTTC; CDR3 protein: CASSTGWTSGRLGYEQYF
D gene: TRBD1; clone size: -; J gene: TRBJ1-1; V gene: TRBV6-5; CDR3 DNA: TGTGCCAGCAGTTACTCGCCGGGACAGTATGAAGCTTTCTTT; CDR3 protein: CASSYSPGQYEAFF
D gene: -; clone size: -; J gene: TRBJ2-7; V gene: TRBV4-2; CDR3 DNA: TGTGCCAGCAGCCAAGCTTACGGCGGCTCCTACGAGCAGTACTTC; CDR3 protein: CASSQAYGGSYEQYF
D gene: -; clone size: few; J gene: TRBJ2-5; V gene: TRBV29-1; CDR3 DNA: TGCAGCGTCCACGTCGACTCGAGTCTGGCCCAGTACTTC; CDR3 protein: CSVHVDSSLAQYF
D gene: -; clone size: once; J gene: TRBJ2-7; V gene: TRBV6-5; CDR3 DNA: TGTGCCAGCAGAGTGGGACGGGGGGCTCCCTACGAGCAGTACTTC; CDR3 protein: CASRVGRGAPYEQYF
D gene: TRBD2; clone size: -; J gene: TRBJ2-3; V gene: TRBV7-2; CDR3 DNA: TGTGCCAGCAGCTCAGGGTTGCCTAGCGGGAGGATAACAGATACGCAGTATTTT; CDR3 protein: CASSSGLPSGRITDTQYF
D gene: TRBD1; clone size: -; J gene: TRBJ2-5; V gene: TRBV27; CDR3 DNA: TGTGCCAGCAGCCCGACAGGGTTATGGGAGACCCAGTACTTC; CDR3 protein: CASSPTGLWETQYF
D gene: -; clone size: -; J gene: TRBJ2-1; V gene: TRBV5-6; CDR3 DNA: TGTGCCAGCAGCTTGTATAGGCTAGCGTGGTCCTACAATGAGCAGTTCTTC; CDR3 protein: CASSLYRLAWSYNEQFF
D gene: TRBD1; clone size: -; J gene: TRBJ1-2; V gene: TRBV19; CDR3 DNA: TGTGCCAGTACCCTGGACAGGGGAAAGTATGGCTACACCTTC; CDR3 protein: CASTLDRGKYGYTF
D gene: -; clone size: -; J gene: TRBJ2-5; V gene: TRBV18; CDR3 DNA: TGTGCCAACTCCCCCGGGACTGCCCGAGGGGAAGAGACCCAGTACTTC; CDR3 protein: CANSPGTARGEETQYF
D gene: -; clone size: -; J gene: TRBJ2-7; V gene: TRBV5-1; CDR3 DNA: TGCGCCAGCAGCCCGTCGGCAGGGTTGGAGTACGAGCAGTACTTC; CDR3 protein: CASSPSAGLEYEQYF
D gene: -; clone size: -; J gene: TRBJ1-2; V gene: TRBV9; CDR3 DNA: TGTGCCAGCAGCGTAGACTGGGCCTATGGCTACACCTTC; CDR3 protein: CASSVDWAYGYTF
D gene: -; clone size: -; J gene: TRBJ2-3; V gene: TRBV7-9; CDR3 DNA: TGTTCCAGCAGCTCCCGGGACACAGATACGCAGTATTTT; CDR3 protein: CSSSSRDTDTQYF
D gene: TRBD2; clone size: once; J gene: TRBJ2-1; V gene: TRBV6-5; CDR3 DNA: TGTGCCAGCAGTTGGGGACTAGCCTCCTACAATGAGCAGTTCTTC; CDR3 protein: CASSWGLASYNEQFF
D gene: -; clone size: -; J gene: TRBJ2-5; V gene: TRBV7-3; CDR3 DNA: TGTGCCAGCAGCAACGAGGGAGAGACCCAGTACTTC; CDR3 protein: CASSNEGETQYF
D gene: -; clone size: -; J gene: TRBJ2-2; V gene: TRBV4-2; CDR3 DNA: TGTGCCAGCAGCCAACAGACAGACTGGGGGGAGCTGTTTTTT; CDR3 protein: CASSQQTDWGELFF
D gene: -; clone size: -; J gene: TRBJ1-5; V gene: TRBV18; CDR3 DNA: TGTGCCAGCTCACCCGGGCTGGACAGAAATCAGCCCCAGCATTTT; CDR3 protein: CASSPGLDRNQPQHF
D gene: -; clone size: once; J gene: TRBJ1-2; V gene: TRBV13; CDR3 DNA: TGTGCCAGCAGCTTAAACCCCTCGGACAGTTACTATGGCTACACCTTC; CDR3 protein: CASSLNPSDSYYGYTF
D gene: -; clone size: -; J gene: TRBJ2-7; V gene: TRBV2; CDR3 DNA: TGTGCCAGCAGTGAAGACCTTGGACTGAGTTACGAGCAGTACTTC; CDR3 protein: CASSEDLGLSYEQYF
D gene: -; clone size: -; J gene: TRBJ1-1; V gene: TRBV19; CDR3 DNA: TGTGCCAGTAGTATCGGACAGCGGGAGAACACTGAAGCTTTCTTT; CDR3 protein: CASSIGQRENTEAFF
D gene: TRBD1; clone size: -; J gene: TRBJ1-1; V gene: TRBV7-9; CDR3 DNA: TGTGCCAGCAGGCGGACAGGGGTTGGGAACACTGAAGCTTTCTTT; CDR3 protein: CASRRTGVGNTEAFF
D gene: TRBD1; clone size: -; J gene: TRBJ1-1; V gene: TRBV30; CDR3 DNA: TGTGCCTGGAGCAGGGACAGGATGAACACTGAAGCTTTCTTT; CDR3 protein: CAWSRDRMNTEAFF
D gene: -; clone size: -; J gene: TRBJ2-7; V gene: TRBV2; CDR3 DNA: TGTGCCAGCAGCCAGGGGGGCGAGCAGTACTTC; CDR3 protein: CASSQGGEQYF
D gene: TRBD2; clone size: -; J gene: TRBJ2-1; V gene: TRBV5-8; CDR3 DNA: TGTGCCAGCAGCAACCAGCCCCTAGCGGGAGGGTACAATGAGCAGTTCTTC; CDR3 protein: CASSNQPLAGGYNEQFF
D gene: -; clone size: -; J gene: TRBJ2-2; V gene: TRBV6-5; CDR3 DNA: TGTGCCAGCAGTCGACAGGGCCGCGGGGCCGGGGAGCTGTTTTTT; CDR3 protein: CASSRQGRGAGELFF
D gene: TRBD2; clone size: once; J gene: TRBJ2-1; V gene: TRBV7-6; CDR3 DNA: TGTGCCAGCAGCCACAGACTAGCGGGATGGTCGGGTTTTAAAGACAATGAGCAGTTCTTC; CDR3 protein: CASSHRLAGWSGFKDNEQFF
D gene: TRBD2; clone size: once; J gene: TRBJ2-5; V gene: TRBV6-5; CDR3 DNA: TGTGCCAGCAGTCGGACTAGCGTACAAGAGACCCAGTACTTC; CDR3 protein: CASSRTSVQETQYF
D gene: -; clone size: -; J gene: TRBJ2-7; V gene: TRBV30; CDR3 DNA: TGTGCCTGGAGCCCTCCGGCCTACGAGCAGTACTTC; CDR3 protein: CAWSPPAYEQYF
D gene: -; clone size: -; J gene: TRBJ2-5; V gene: TRBV7-7; CDR3 DNA: TGTGCTAGCAGCCGCTGGGGCGGCCAAGAGACCCAGTACTTC; CDR3 protein: CASSRWGGQETQYF
D gene: -; clone size: -; J gene: TRBJ2-7; V gene: TRBV27; CDR3 DNA: TGTGCCAGCAGTTTAAGGGGGGGCTCCTACGAGCAGTACTTC; CDR3 protein: CASSLRGGSYEQYF
D gene: -; clone size: -; J gene: TRBJ2-1; V gene: TRBV5-1; CDR3 DNA: TGCGCCAGCAGCTTGGGGAGGGGGGAGGGCCGCTATGAGCAGTTCTTC; CDR3 protein: CASSLGRGEGRYEQFF
D gene: TRBD2; clone size: few; J gene: TRBJ2-6; V gene: TRBV2; CDR3 DNA: TGTGCCAGCAGGGGAGGGATTGGGGCTGGGGCCAACGTCCTGACTTTC; CDR3 protein: CASRGGIGAGANVLTF
D gene: -; clone size: -; J gene: TRBJ1-3; V gene: TRBV5-6; CDR3 DNA: TGTGCCAGCAGCTTGCTGCTTTCGGTCTCTGGAAACACCATATATTTT; CDR3 protein: CASSLLLSVSGNTIYF